Sequencing of this T cell receptor beta chain was carried out in a study of T cell responses to AZD1222 COVID-19 vaccine. General study results and limits: Dominant CD4 TCR responses targeted spike regions 160-218 and 743-854.

Turning to this clone: The antigen remains unidentified.

Sequencing was performed with immunoSEQ multiplex PCR; in TCRdb, only in-frame clones are kept and a portion is missing. There are 130,000 or so clones in the sample; around 90% occur only once, and about 7.5% lies in the top ten. Germline V lookup: CDR1 LNHDA, CDR2 SQIVND (reference sequence). After removal of 3 bases from V and 6 bases from J, the junction contained 9 bases not matched to a gene. The CDR3 length is 15 residues. The receptor's source is an adult who received the MenACWY meningococcal vaccine as a control. Material: peripheral blood, obtained 28 days after the second dose of the MenACWY control vaccine. The chain is built from TRBV19 and TRBJ1-2, with TRBD1 identical over 8 bases. For the CDR3, the DNA is TGTGCCAGTAGTATTCGAGGGGACAGGATGGATGGCTACACCTTC. This translates into CASSIRGDRMDGYTF.